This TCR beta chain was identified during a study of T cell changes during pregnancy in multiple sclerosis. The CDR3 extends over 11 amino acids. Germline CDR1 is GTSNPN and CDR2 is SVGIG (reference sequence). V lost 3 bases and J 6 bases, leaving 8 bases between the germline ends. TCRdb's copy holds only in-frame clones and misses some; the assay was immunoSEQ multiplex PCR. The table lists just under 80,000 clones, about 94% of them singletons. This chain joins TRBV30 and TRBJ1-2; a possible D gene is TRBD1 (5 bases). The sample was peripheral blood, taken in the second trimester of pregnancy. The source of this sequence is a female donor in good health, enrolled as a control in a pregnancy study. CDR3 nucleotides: TGTGCCTGGAGGGGGGGGGATGGCTACACCTTC. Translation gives CAWRGGDGYTF. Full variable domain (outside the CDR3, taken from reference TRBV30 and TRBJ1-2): SQTIHQWPATLVQPVGSPLSLECTVEGTSNPNLYWYRQAAGRGLQLLFYSVGIGQISSEVPQNLSASRPQDRQFILSSKKLLLSDSGFYLCAWRGGDGYTFGSGTRLTVV.